These T cell receptor beta chains were read from a single sample in a study of T-cell reconstitution after alpha-beta-depleted transplantation in children. Each CDR3 protein gets one entry after TCRdb re-called the PCR reads with MiXCR. In the table there are approximately 250,000 distinct CDR3 sequences, 7.5% to 10% of which are singletons. Specimen: PBMCs from the stem cell graft donor, collected from the stem cell graft. All receptors derive from a human donor who donated a stem cell graft to a child with SCID. Both conserved end residues are part of each CDR3. A D gene is named only where the DNA matches it firmly. Expanded clones get a size class; other rows say once, few or many, or leave the size out.

V	size	J	D	DNA	CDR3
TRBV11-2	many	TRBJ2-1	NA	TGTGCCAGCAGCTTTAATTCCCACCCGTCCTACAATGAGCAGTTCTTC	CASSFNSHPSYNEQFF
TRBV6-1	many	TRBJ1-5	NA	TGTGCCAGCAGTGAATATTTTCAGCCCCAGCATTTT	CASSEYFQPQHF
TRBV20-1	many	TRBJ2-3	TRBD2	TGCAGTCCGAAGGCGGGGGGGCGCACAGATACGCAGTATTTT	CSPKAGGRTDTQYF
TRBV10-3	many	TRBJ1-3	NA	TGTGCCATCAGCCCCAAGAGCTCTGGAAACACCATATATTTT	CAISPKSSGNTIYF
TRBV2	NA	TRBJ2-7	NA	TGTGCCAGCAGCGGGATTCCCCGGGACACCTACGAGCAGTACTTC	CASSGIPRDTYEQYF
TRBV28	many	TRBJ2-3	NA	TGTGCCAGCAGTGGACGGACTAAAGATACGCAGTATTTT	CASSGRTKDTQYF
TRBV3-1	NA	TRBJ2-5	TRBD1	TGTGCCAGCAGCCAAGATGGACAGGGGCTCCGATCCGCCCAGTACTTC	CASSQDGQGLRSAQYF
TRBV7-9	many	TRBJ1-1	NA	TGTGCCAGCAGCCCCCCTCTAAGCACTGAAGCTTTCTTT	CASSPPLSTEAFF
TRBV5-6	few	TRBJ2-2	TRBD1	TGTGCCAGCAGCGCCCTGACAGGGGGCGCTTACACCGGGGAGCTGTTTTTT	CASSALTGGAYTGELFF
TRBV6-2/TRBV6-3	many	TRBJ1-1	NA	TGTGCCAGCAGATATTCGGGGGACAATGAAGCTTTCTTT	CASRYSGDNEAFF
TRBV29-1	many	TRBJ2-3	NA	TGCAGCGTTCCGGTATGGGGTGGTTTAGACATCACAGATACGCAGTATTTT	CSVPVWGGLDITDTQYF
TRBV3-1	many	TRBJ2-5	TRBD2	TGTGCCAGCAGCCAAGCCAGCGGGGGGCCTAAGACCCAGTACTTC	CASSQASGGPKTQYF
TRBV10-3	few	TRBJ1-2	TRBD1	TGTGCCATCAGAGCCGGGACAGACTATGGCTACACCTTC	CAIRAGTDYGYTF
TRBV29-1	few	TRBJ1-2	NA	TGCAGCGTTGATGGGGGCTATGGCTACACCTTC	CSVDGGYGYTF
TRBV5-1	many	TRBJ2-1	NA	TGCGCCAGCAGCTTCGCAGGGAGAATCTACAATGAGCAGTTCTTC	CASSFAGRIYNEQFF
TRBV20-1	many	TRBJ1-5	NA	TGCAGTGCTAGAGATTTCTTGGTGGGAGGGGTGGGTAGCAATCAGCCCCAGCATTTT	CSARDFLVGGVGSNQPQHF
TRBV20-1	many	TRBJ1-1	NA	TGCAGTGCTAGAGACAGGGTCTACACTGAAGCTTTCTTT	CSARDRVYTEAFF